The rows below give T cell receptor beta chains drawn from one sample of a study of shared clonotypes between healthy human individuals. Only in-frame clones appear in the TCRdb table, and some are missing; sequencing was by immunoSEQ multiplex PCR. This sample carries around 510,000 clones, approximately 95% of them seen once, and the ten largest clones take under 0.065%. Material for sequencing was naive CD4+ T cells sorted from blood. These receptors all stem from a woman younger than 45 in good health. CDR3s include the opening cysteine and the closing phenylalanine or tryptophan. The order of the fields is CDR3 protein, CDR3 DNA, J gene, clone size, D gene, V gene. A D gene is named only where the DNA matches it firmly. Size tells how often a clone was seen (once, few, many) or the class of an expanded clone, and some rows leave it out.

cdr3_aa: CAISERGSGSDNQPQHF
cdr3_nt: TGTGCCATCAGTGAGCGTGGCTCGGGGAGTGACAATCAGCCCCAGCATTTT
j_call: TRBJ1-5
clone_size: -
d_call: -
v_call: TRBV10-3

cdr3_aa: CASSFIGTGVRAEAFF
cdr3_nt: TGTGCCAGCAGCTTCATAGGGACAGGGGTTCGGGCTGAAGCTTTCTTT
j_call: TRBJ1-1
clone_size: -
d_call: TRBD1
v_call: TRBV11-2

cdr3_aa: CASSPSREEWNEQFF
cdr3_nt: TGTGCCAGCTCACCGTCGCGGGAAGAGTGGAATGAGCAGTTCTTC
j_call: TRBJ2-1
clone_size: -
d_call: -
v_call: TRBV18

cdr3_aa: CASSERPSGNGAGELFF
cdr3_nt: TGTGCCAGCAGTGAACGCCCCAGCGGGAATGGGGCCGGGGAGCTGTTTTTT
j_call: TRBJ2-2
clone_size: -
d_call: TRBD2
v_call: TRBV2

cdr3_aa: CASSGTASSYNEQFF
cdr3_nt: TGCGCCAGCAGCGGGACAGCGAGCTCCTACAATGAGCAGTTCTTC
j_call: TRBJ2-1
clone_size: -
d_call: TRBD1
v_call: TRBV5-1

cdr3_aa: CASRSPPGQGDYGYTF
cdr3_nt: TGTGCCAGCAGAAGCCCCCCGGGACAGGGGGATTATGGCTACACCTTC
j_call: TRBJ1-2
clone_size: -
d_call: TRBD1
v_call: TRBV28

cdr3_aa: CASSPLGTGLRGYTF
cdr3_nt: TGTGCCAGCAGTCCTCTAGGGACAGGCCTAAGGGGCTACACCTTC
j_call: TRBJ1-2
clone_size: -
d_call: TRBD1
v_call: TRBV28

cdr3_aa: CASSSSGRAGDTQYF
cdr3_nt: TGTGCCAGCAGTAGCAGCGGGAGGGCCGGTGATACGCAGTATTTT
j_call: TRBJ2-3
clone_size: -
d_call: TRBD2
v_call: TRBV6-6

cdr3_aa: CASSHRPGANVLTF
cdr3_nt: TGTGCCAGTAGTCACAGGCCGGGGGCCAACGTCCTGACTTTC
j_call: TRBJ2-6
clone_size: -
d_call: -
v_call: TRBV19

cdr3_aa: CASSLGTAPRGNTIYF
cdr3_nt: TGTGCCAGCAGCTTGGGGACAGCGCCACGTGGAAACACCATATATTTT
j_call: TRBJ1-3
clone_size: -
d_call: -
v_call: TRBV5-5

cdr3_aa: CASSSYGQVWKNTEAFF
cdr3_nt: TGTGCCAGCAGTTCCTATGGACAGGTATGGAAGAACACTGAAGCTTTCTTT
j_call: TRBJ1-1
clone_size: -
d_call: TRBD1
v_call: TRBV28

cdr3_aa: CASSPGLGDTIYF
cdr3_nt: TGTGCCAGCTCACCGGGACTGGGGGACACCATATATTTT
j_call: TRBJ1-3
clone_size: -
d_call: -
v_call: TRBV18

cdr3_aa: CASSELGYQPQHF
cdr3_nt: TGTGCCAGCAGTGAGCTAGGGTATCAGCCCCAGCATTTT
j_call: TRBJ1-5
clone_size: once
d_call: -
v_call: TRBV2

cdr3_aa: CASSIYRNTEAFF
cdr3_nt: TGTGCCAGCAGCATCTACAGGAACACTGAAGCTTTCTTT
j_call: TRBJ1-1
clone_size: -
d_call: -
v_call: TRBV7-3

cdr3_aa: CASSVPGQGWDYGYTF
cdr3_nt: TGTGCCAGCAGCGTCCCGGGACAGGGGTGGGACTATGGCTACACCTTC
j_call: TRBJ1-2
clone_size: -
d_call: TRBD1
v_call: TRBV28

cdr3_aa: CASSFLDRQTPAGTQYF
cdr3_nt: TGTGCCAGCAGCTTCTTGGACAGGCAAACTCCTGCGGGTACGCAGTATTTT
j_call: TRBJ2-3
clone_size: -
d_call: TRBD1
v_call: TRBV11-2

cdr3_aa: CASSESRGFYGYTF
cdr3_nt: TGCGCCAGCAGTGAGTCGCGGGGGTTCTATGGCTACACCTTC
j_call: TRBJ1-2
clone_size: -
d_call: -
v_call: TRBV10-2

cdr3_aa: CASSLAGQGGEQYF
cdr3_nt: TGCGCCAGCAGCTTGGCCGGGCAGGGCGGCGAGCAGTACTTC
j_call: TRBJ2-7
clone_size: -
d_call: -
v_call: TRBV5-1

cdr3_aa: CASSLDSSGTYEQYF
cdr3_nt: TGTGCCAGCAGCTTAGATTCTAGCGGGACGTACGAGCAGTACTTC
j_call: TRBJ2-7
clone_size: once
d_call: TRBD2
v_call: TRBV7-2

cdr3_aa: CASSLGTGEFYEQYF
cdr3_nt: TGTGCCAGCTCGCTTGGGACAGGGGAGTTCTACGAGCAGTACTTC
j_call: TRBJ2-7
clone_size: -
d_call: TRBD1
v_call: TRBV18

cdr3_aa: CASRRGRPAETQYF
cdr3_nt: TGTGCCAGCAGGCGCGGGAGGCCGGCTGAGACGCAGTATTTT
j_call: TRBJ2-3
clone_size: -
d_call: TRBD2
v_call: TRBV27

cdr3_aa: CASSPGQGKTGETQYF
cdr3_nt: TGTGCCAGCTCTCCAGGACAGGGGAAAACAGGAGAGACCCAGTACTTC
j_call: TRBJ2-5
clone_size: -
d_call: TRBD1
v_call: TRBV18

cdr3_aa: CAISDRGRAGTYNEQFF
cdr3_nt: TGTGCCATCAGTGACAGGGGGAGAGCGGGAACCTACAATGAGCAGTTCTTC
j_call: TRBJ2-1
clone_size: -
d_call: -
v_call: TRBV10-3

cdr3_aa: CASSSGGTEHYEQYF
cdr3_nt: TGTGCCAGCAGTTCGGGGGGGACAGAACACTACGAGCAGTACTTC
j_call: TRBJ2-7
clone_size: -
d_call: -
v_call: TRBV28

cdr3_aa: CASSPSRGQPQHF
cdr3_nt: TGTGCCAGCAGCCCCTCAAGGGGTCAGCCCCAGCATTTT
j_call: TRBJ1-5
clone_size: -
d_call: -
v_call: TRBV7-6

cdr3_aa: CASRRDRDRNTIYF
cdr3_nt: TGTGCCAGCAGGCGGGACAGGGATAGAAACACCATATATTTT
j_call: TRBJ1-3
clone_size: -
d_call: TRBD1
v_call: TRBV6-5

cdr3_aa: CASSHRVRSYNSPLHF
cdr3_nt: TGTGCCAGTAGCCACAGGGTACGGTCCTATAATTCACCCCTCCACTTT
j_call: TRBJ1-6
clone_size: -
d_call: -
v_call: TRBV19

cdr3_aa: CSVEGQGPPYEQYF
cdr3_nt: TGCAGCGTTGAGGGACAGGGGCCCCCCTACGAGCAGTACTTC
j_call: TRBJ2-7
clone_size: once
d_call: TRBD1
v_call: TRBV29-1

cdr3_aa: CASSQVSGNSYEQYF
cdr3_nt: TGCGCCAGCAGCCAAGTGAGCGGGAACTCCTACGAGCAGTACTTC
j_call: TRBJ2-7
clone_size: -
d_call: TRBD2
v_call: TRBV4-1

cdr3_aa: CALSGLYEQYF
cdr3_nt: TGTGCCCTCAGTGGACTCTACGAGCAGTACTTC
j_call: TRBJ2-7
clone_size: -
d_call: -
v_call: TRBV30

cdr3_aa: CASSLEGGNSPLHF
cdr3_nt: TGTGCCAGCAGCTTAGAAGGGGGGAATTCACCCCTCCACTTT
j_call: TRBJ1-6
clone_size: once
d_call: -
v_call: TRBV7-9

cdr3_aa: CASRQREGPLEQYF
cdr3_nt: TGCGCCAGCAGGCAGCGGGAGGGCCCCCTCGAGCAGTACTTC
j_call: TRBJ2-7
clone_size: -
d_call: TRBD2
v_call: TRBV4-1

cdr3_aa: CSVEENYEQYF
cdr3_nt: TGCAGCGTTGAAGAAAACTACGAGCAGTACTTC
j_call: TRBJ2-7
clone_size: -
d_call: -
v_call: TRBV29-1

cdr3_aa: CSVTRTALVDGYTF
cdr3_nt: TGCAGCGTCACTCGGACAGCCCTTGTCGATGGCTACACCTTC
j_call: TRBJ1-2
clone_size: -
d_call: -
v_call: TRBV29-1

cdr3_aa: CASSSLYEQYF
cdr3_nt: TGTGCCAGCAGCTCTCTATACGAGCAGTACTTC
j_call: TRBJ2-7
clone_size: -
d_call: -
v_call: TRBV11-1

cdr3_aa: CATLAGGPPADTQYF
cdr3_nt: TGTGCCACCCTAGCGGGAGGGCCCCCCGCAGATACGCAGTATTTT
j_call: TRBJ2-3
clone_size: -
d_call: TRBD2
v_call: TRBV28

cdr3_aa: CASSPRDEMGYTF
cdr3_nt: TGTGCCAGCTCACCGAGGGACGAGATGGGCTACACCTTC
j_call: TRBJ1-2
clone_size: few
d_call: -
v_call: TRBV18

cdr3_aa: CASSSGAGGPGELFF
cdr3_nt: TGTGCCAGCAGCTCAGGAGCGGGAGGGCCCGGGGAGCTGTTTTTT
j_call: TRBJ2-2
clone_size: -
d_call: TRBD2
v_call: TRBV5-4

cdr3_aa: CSASFDEKLFF
cdr3_nt: TGCAGTGCTAGTTTTGACGAAAAACTGTTTTTT
j_call: TRBJ1-4
clone_size: once
d_call: -
v_call: TRBV20-1

cdr3_aa: CASSLNLSGNTIYF
cdr3_nt: TGTGCCAGCAGTTTAAATCTCTCTGGAAACACCATATATTTT
j_call: TRBJ1-3
clone_size: -
d_call: -
v_call: TRBV28

cdr3_aa: CASSGVFLQETQYF
cdr3_nt: TGTGCCAGCAGTGGAGTTTTCCTCCAAGAGACCCAGTACTTC
j_call: TRBJ2-5
clone_size: -
d_call: -
v_call: TRBV2

cdr3_aa: CASSYHGASYEQYF
cdr3_nt: TGTGCCAGCAGCTACCACGGTGCATCATACGAGCAGTACTTC
j_call: TRBJ2-7
clone_size: -
d_call: -
v_call: TRBV27

cdr3_aa: CASSSRQGANTGELFF
cdr3_nt: TGTGCCAGCAGTTCCCGCCAGGGCGCGAACACCGGGGAGCTGTTTTTT
j_call: TRBJ2-2
clone_size: -
d_call: -
v_call: TRBV28

cdr3_aa: CASSPRTSPFSYEQYF
cdr3_nt: TGTGCCAGCTCACCCCGGACTAGCCCCTTCTCCTACGAGCAGTACTTC
j_call: TRBJ2-7
clone_size: -
d_call: TRBD2
v_call: TRBV18

cdr3_aa: CASIDHTGSLSSYNEQFF
cdr3_nt: TGTGCCAGCATCGATCACACGGGCAGTTTAAGCTCCTACAATGAGCAGTTCTTC
j_call: TRBJ2-1
clone_size: -
d_call: -
v_call: TRBV28

cdr3_aa: CASTPGEGNHQPQHF
cdr3_nt: TGTGCCAGCACCCCAGGGGAGGGGAACCATCAGCCCCAGCATTTT
j_call: TRBJ1-5
clone_size: once
d_call: -
v_call: TRBV6-5

cdr3_aa: CASSPSGVSGMVHEQYF
cdr3_nt: TGTGCCAGCAGCCCAAGCGGAGTTTCAGGGATGGTCCACGAGCAGTACTTC
j_call: TRBJ2-7
clone_size: -
d_call: -
v_call: TRBV4-2